A single sample is the source of the 10 T cell receptor beta chains below, sequenced in a study of blood T cell repertoires in COVID-19. TCRdb keeps only in-frame clones here, not all; method: immunoSEQ multiplex PCR. The sample lists 130,000 to 150,000 clones; 75% to 90% were seen once. Sequencing used PBMCs or T cells enriched from blood (not recorded which). Receptor source: a woman aged 35 to 49 who had been exposed to COVID-19.

The V call is TRBV6-5, the J call TRBJ2-7, with 7 bases aligning to TRBD2. The CDR3 runs to 15 residues. CDR1 MNHEY and CDR2 SVGAGI come from the germline V gene. The V gene end was trimmed by 6 bases and the J gene end by 10 bases; junction bases not matched to a gene: 18. In DNA, the CDR3 is TGTGCCAGCAGCGATGTTGGGGGGGGAGGACACCAACAGTACTTC. Amino acids: CASSDVGGGGHQQYF.

The genes are TRBV7-2 and TRBJ1-3, with 7 positions matching TRBD1. The germline V gene encodes CDR1 SGHTA and CDR2 FQGNSA. V shed 1 base and J 4 bases; nucleotides not matched to a gene: 4. This CDR3 spans 15 amino acids. The DNA of the CDR3 is TGTGCCAGCAGCTTAGTACAGGGGATGGGAAACACCATATATTTT. Protein: CASSLVQGMGNTIYF.

The rearrangement joins TRBV5-1 to TRBJ2-3, with TRBD2 matching 10 bases. CDR3 length: 17 amino acids. The germline gives CDR1 SGHRS, CDR2 YFSETQ. V was pared by 1 base and J by 4 bases, with 9 bases of the junction left unmatched. The CDR3 sequence is CASSLKPLAGAPDTQYF. For the CDR3, the DNA is TGCGCCAGCAGCTTGAAACCCCTAGCGGGGGCCCCAGATACGCAGTATTTT.

The chain recombines TRBV27 with TRBJ2-7; tentative D call: TRBD2 (9 bases). Germline values: CDR1 MNHEY, CDR2 SMNVEV (reference sequence). There are 17 residues in the CDR3. Trimming pared 9 bases from V and 4 bases from J, leaving 28 bases between. CDR3 DNA: TGTGCCAGTAGAACGCAGGGGGCCTCGCGGGAGGGGTACGAGCAGTACTTC. It specifies CASRTQGASREGYEQYF.

The chain links TRBV7-2 to TRBJ2-5, with 7 bases fitting TRBD2. V shed 1 base and J 5 bases; nucleotides not matched to a gene: 7. From germline, CDR1 is SGHTA and CDR2 FQGNSA. The CDR3 is made up of 15 amino acids. CDR3 coding DNA: TGTGCCAGCAGCTTAGGGGGACTATTAACCGAGACCCAGTACTTC. Translation gives CASSLGGLLTETQYF.

V gene TRBV19 combines with J gene TRBJ2-1, with TRBD1 as a possible D gene (6 bases). Germline loops: CDR1 LNHDA, CDR2 SQIVND (reference sequence). The V end was cut by 7 bases, the J end by 1 base, with 20 bases between. CDR3 length equals 17 residues. The CDR3 loop reads CASTGFLGGASYNEQFF. The CDR3 coding sequence is TGTGCCAGTACGGGATTTCTTGGGGGCGCATCCTACAATGAGCAGTTCTTC.

This sequence joins TRBV10-3 and TRBJ1-3; 7 nucleotides align to TRBD1. In germline, CDR1 is ENHRY, CDR2 SYGVKD. The CDR3 covers 13 residues. J was trimmed by 6 bases and V by 9 bases; bases with no gene match: 8. The CDR3 reads CAIYRQGQNTIYF. The CDR3 coding sequence is TGTGCCATTTATCGACAGGGTCAAAACACCATATATTTT.

This chain uses TRBV4-1 with TRBJ1-1; 8 bases line up with TRBD1. This CDR3 contains 15 residues. V shed 3 bases, J shed 5 bases, and the junction held 8 bases outside the gene matches. The germline V gene encodes CDR1 MGHRA and CDR2 YSYEKL. CDR3: CASSQLTGVRTEAFF. In nucleotides, the CDR3 is TGCGCCAGCAGCCAGCTGACAGGGGTGAGGACTGAAGCTTTCTTT.

The chain combines TRBV19 with TRBJ1-5, with a possible D match to TRBD1 (6 bases). The V gene lost 3 bases and the J gene lost 5 bases, with 8 bases spanning the gap. The CDR3 totals 13 residues. Germline lookup yields CDR1 LNHDA and CDR2 SQIVND (reference sequence). The CDR3 DNA sequence: TGTGCCAGTAGTATCCCAGGGGATCAGCCCCAGCATTTT. This gives the protein CASSIPGDQPQHF.

V usage is TRBV10-3 and J usage is TRBJ2-7, with 9 bases lining up with TRBD2. The CDR3 has 13 residues. Germline V gene data show CDR1 as ENHRY and CDR2 as SYGVKD. The V gene end was trimmed by 0 bases and the J gene end by 7 bases; junction bases not matched to a gene: 1. CDR3 bases: TGTGCCATCAGTGAGTCCGGACTAGCGGAGCAGTACTTC. It codes for CAISESGLAEQYF.